This T cell receptor (beta chain) was captured in a study of blood T cell repertoires in COVID-19. Looking at the study overall: The United States, Italy and Spain were the sources of the acute and convalescent COVID-19 samples.

Produced via immunoSEQ multiplex PCR; TCRdb's table is partial and in-frame only. The top ten clones hold around 1.1% of a sample with about 300,000 clones, 75% to 95% of them seen once. The participants were between roughly 18 and 100 years old and came from under 25 US areas. The sequencing input was PBMCs or T cells enriched from blood (not recorded which). This clonotype was sampled from a young woman who had recovered from COVID-19.

The CDR3 reads CASRRTSGSPLDTQYF. CDR3 DNA: TGTGCCAGCAGACGGACTAGCGGGAGCCCCTTAGATACGCAGTATTTT. This sequence joins TRBV2 and TRBJ2-3; TRBD2 agrees at 13 bases. CDR1 SNHLY and CDR2 FYNNEI come from the germline V gene. V lost 6 bases to trimming and J lost 5 bases; unmatched junction nucleotides: 8. The CDR3 runs 16 residues.